This T cell receptor (beta chain) was sequenced for a study of CD8 T cell repertoires and HIV-1 epitope variants. A few counts support this clone. The antigen remains unidentified. Sequencing used immunoSEQ multiplex PCR; TCRdb keeps in-frame clones, though not all of them. Of about 4,300 clones detected, under 65% appear once; the ten largest clones hold approximately 43%. Study-level results: Roughly nine TCR beta clonotypes were antigen-specific, 5 or 6 apparently recognizing autologous or escape variants.

Trimming took off 0 bases at V and 3 bases at J, with 7 bases between the two ends. Germline CDR1 reads MNHEY; CDR2 reads SVGAGI. The CDR3 loop spans 14 amino acids. This sequence originates from a male donor with HIV. The chain is built from TRBV6-5 and TRBJ2-3; D is ambiguous. The sequenced material came from cultured CD8+ T cells derived from PBMCs. CDR3 residues: CASSYSAGTDTQYF. Here the CDR3 DNA reads TGTGCCAGCAGTTACTCAGCCGGGACAGATACGCAGTATTTT.